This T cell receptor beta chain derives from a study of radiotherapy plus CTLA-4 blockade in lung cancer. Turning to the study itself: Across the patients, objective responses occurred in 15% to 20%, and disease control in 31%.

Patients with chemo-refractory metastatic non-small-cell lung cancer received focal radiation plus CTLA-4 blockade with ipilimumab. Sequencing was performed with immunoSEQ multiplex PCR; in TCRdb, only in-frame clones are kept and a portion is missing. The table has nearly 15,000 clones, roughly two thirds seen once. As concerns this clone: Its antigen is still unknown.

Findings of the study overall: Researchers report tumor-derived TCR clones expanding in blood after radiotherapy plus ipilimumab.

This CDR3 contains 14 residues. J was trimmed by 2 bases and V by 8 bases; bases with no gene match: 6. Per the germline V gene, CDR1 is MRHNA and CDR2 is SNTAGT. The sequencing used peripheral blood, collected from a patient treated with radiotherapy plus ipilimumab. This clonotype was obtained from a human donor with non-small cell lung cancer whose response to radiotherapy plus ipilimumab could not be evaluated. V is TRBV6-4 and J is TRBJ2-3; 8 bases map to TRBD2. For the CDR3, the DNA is TGTGCCAGCCTCTTAGCGGGGACCACAGATACGCAGTATTTT. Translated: CASLLAGTTDTQYF.